This TCR beta chain was recorded in a study of T cell responses to AZD1222 COVID-19 vaccine. Overall study findings and caveats: Rises in breadth and depth of Spike-specific TCRs came after two AZD1222 doses. Among AZD1222 vaccinees, only 5 to 7 were seropositive at baseline.

Profiling relied on immunoSEQ multiplex PCR, and the TCRdb table lists in-frame clones only, not all of them. The table records roughly 190,000 clones, 90% to 95% of them present only once. V shed 5 bases and J shed 14 bases, with 24 bases lying between them. CDR1 and CDR2 from the germline V gene are SEHNR and FQNEAQ (reference sequence). The CDR3 consists of 15 residues. This clone was seen only once. No antigen is known for it. This specimen was peripheral blood, taken 28 days after the second dose of the MenACWY control vaccine. The source is an adult who received the MenACWY meningococcal vaccine as a control. J is TRBJ1-4 and V is TRBV7-9; tentatively, D is TRBD1 (5 bases). CDR3 nucleotides: TGTGCCAGCAGCCCCCGGGGGACCTCGGGTGTAGAGCTGTTTTTT. It translates to CASSPRGTSGVELFF.